Here is one TCR beta chain with its context. Its antigen is as yet unknown. Autoimmune disease history or systemic immunosuppression barred patients. CDR1 is LNHNV, CDR2 YYDKDF, per germline (reference sequence). The CDR3 covers 19 residues. V lost 5 bases to trimming and J lost 1 base; unmatched junction nucleotides: 15. This specimen belongs to a study of OX40 agonist ivuxolimab in advanced cancers. Study-level background: Patients in dose escalation had liver, melanoma, kidney or head and neck cancers. Study-wide points: Both blood CD4+ and CD8+ T cells showed clonal growth by week 6 at 0.1 to 3.0 mg/kg. Among the lowest peripheral clonal expansion occurred in 0.1-3.0 mg/kg partial responders.

Generated by immunoSEQ multiplex PCR, the TCRdb table keeps only in-frame clones and is missing some. This sample has about 58,000 clones, with around 87% found just once. The sequences come from CD4+ or CD8+ T cells sorted from blood, collected in a trial of the OX40 agonist ivuxolimab. The chain recombines TRBV15 with TRBJ1-1; 11 nucleotides match TRBD1. This clonotype was obtained from an adult with an advanced solid tumor such as melanoma, head and neck, liver or kidney cancer. The DNA of the CDR3 is TGTGCCACCAGCCAGTACGGACAGGGGGCCGGGGGGACGAACACTGAAGCTTTCTTT. Its translation: CATSQYGQGAGGTNTEAFF.